The rows below give T cell receptor beta chains drawn from one sample of a study of T cell responses to AZD1222 COVID-19 vaccine. Assay: immunoSEQ multiplex PCR; the TCRdb copy retains only in-frame clones and omits some. Of fewer than 110,000 clones in the sample, about 85% were seen once. The sample here was peripheral blood, taken on day 0 of AZD1222 vaccination. All receptors come from an adult in good health. Both conserved end residues are part of each CDR3. The order of the fields is V gene, J gene, clone size, D gene, CDR3 protein, CDR3 DNA. D genes are given only for firm matches. Rows may omit the clone size; those that give it use once, few, many or a size class.

v_call: TRBV19; j_call: TRBJ2-7; clone_size: .; d_call: TRBD2; cdr3_aa: CASSKTLAGATYEQYF; cdr3_nt: TGTGCCAGTAGTAAAACACTAGCGGGAGCCACCTACGAGCAGTACTTC
v_call: TRBV7-3; j_call: TRBJ2-5; clone_size: once; d_call: TRBD2; cdr3_aa: CASSLSGGHQETQYF; cdr3_nt: TGTGCCAGCTCCCTTAGCGGGGGCCACCAAGAGACCCAGTACTTC
v_call: TRBV7-3; j_call: TRBJ2-1; clone_size: .; d_call: TRBD2; cdr3_aa: CASSLGGLAGGVYNEQFF; cdr3_nt: TGTGCCAGCAGCCTAGGGGGACTAGCGGGAGGAGTGTACAATGAGCAGTTCTTC
v_call: TRBV4-2; j_call: TRBJ2-3; clone_size: few; d_call: TRBD2; cdr3_aa: CASSLQTSGDTSTDTQYF; cdr3_nt: TGTGCCAGCAGCCTCCAGACTAGCGGGGATACTAGCACAGATACGCAGTATTTT
v_call: TRBV14; j_call: TRBJ2-5; clone_size: .; d_call: .; cdr3_aa: CASSQALATPETQYF; cdr3_nt: TGTGCCAGCAGCCAAGCTCTAGCGACCCCAGAGACCCAGTACTTC
v_call: TRBV15; j_call: TRBJ2-7; clone_size: .; d_call: .; cdr3_aa: CATSSGKDSYEQYF; cdr3_nt: TGTGCCACCAGCAGCGGGAAGGATTCCTACGAGCAGTACTTC
v_call: TRBV12-3/TRBV12-4; j_call: TRBJ1-2; clone_size: .; d_call: .; cdr3_aa: CASSLASGYTF; cdr3_nt: TGTGCCAGCAGTTTAGCGAGTGGCTACACCTTC
v_call: TRBV19; j_call: TRBJ1-1; clone_size: .; d_call: .; cdr3_aa: CASNGRARNTEAFF; cdr3_nt: TGTGCCAGTAACGGTCGTGCGCGCAACACTGAAGCTTTCTTT
v_call: TRBV10-3; j_call: TRBJ1-1; clone_size: .; d_call: .; cdr3_aa: CAISTIRGNTEAFF; cdr3_nt: TGTGCCATCAGCACAATTAGGGGGAACACTGAAGCTTTCTTT
v_call: TRBV27; j_call: TRBJ1-2; clone_size: .; d_call: .; cdr3_aa: CASSLGGTYGYTF; cdr3_nt: TGTGCCAGCAGCTTGGGAGGGACCTATGGCTACACCTTC
v_call: TRBV6-2/TRBV6-3; j_call: TRBJ1-2; clone_size: few; d_call: .; cdr3_aa: CASSDGAIANYGYTF; cdr3_nt: TGTGCCAGCAGTGATGGAGCGATCGCTAACTATGGCTACACCTTC
v_call: TRBV5-1; j_call: TRBJ1-1; clone_size: .; d_call: .; cdr3_aa: CASTGEGNTEAFF; cdr3_nt: TGCGCCAGCACCGGGGAGGGGAACACTGAAGCTTTCTTT
v_call: TRBV5-1; j_call: TRBJ2-6; clone_size: .; d_call: TRBD2; cdr3_aa: CASSYFGRRGTSGANVLTF; cdr3_nt: TGCGCCAGCAGCTATTTCGGGAGGCGGGGGACCTCTGGGGCCAACGTCCTGACTTTC
v_call: TRBV6-5; j_call: TRBJ2-2; clone_size: .; d_call: TRBD1; cdr3_aa: CASSYSGGRSTGELFF; cdr3_nt: TGTGCCAGCAGTTACTCAGGGGGCAGGAGCACCGGGGAGCTGTTTTTT
v_call: TRBV4-1; j_call: TRBJ1-4; clone_size: .; d_call: .; cdr3_aa: CASSLPSPLATNEKLFF; cdr3_nt: TGCGCCAGCAGCCTCCCCTCGCCCCTCGCAACTAATGAAAAACTGTTTTTT
v_call: TRBV6-1; j_call: TRBJ2-5; clone_size: .; d_call: .; cdr3_aa: CASSDQSETQYF; cdr3_nt: TGTGCCAGCAGTGACCAGTCAGAGACCCAGTACTTC
v_call: TRBV19; j_call: TRBJ2-5; clone_size: .; d_call: .; cdr3_aa: CASRSAGPETQYF; cdr3_nt: TGTGCCAGTAGATCTGCGGGACCGGAGACCCAGTACTTC
v_call: TRBV18; j_call: TRBJ2-4; clone_size: .; d_call: TRBD1; cdr3_aa: CASSPGTGRTQNIQYF; cdr3_nt: TGTGCCAGCTCACCCGGGACAGGACGTACACAAAACATTCAGTACTTC
v_call: TRBV6-5; j_call: TRBJ1-1; clone_size: .; d_call: .; cdr3_aa: CATMKDSWDTEAFF; cdr3_nt: TGTGCCACCATGAAGGACAGTTGGGACACTGAAGCTTTCTTT
v_call: TRBV5-4; j_call: TRBJ2-7; clone_size: .; d_call: .; cdr3_aa: CASSSNLRGSFLEQYF; cdr3_nt: TGTGCCAGCAGCTCCAACCTTAGGGGTAGTTTTCTCGAGCAGTACTTC
v_call: TRBV6-5; j_call: TRBJ1-3; clone_size: .; d_call: .; cdr3_aa: CASSSSPDKPGNTIYF; cdr3_nt: TGTGCCAGCAGTTCCTCTCCGGACAAGCCTGGAAACACCATATATTTT
v_call: TRBV11-2; j_call: TRBJ2-1; clone_size: .; d_call: .; cdr3_aa: CASSLGTFGRDDNEQFF; cdr3_nt: TGTGCCAGCAGCTTAGGGACATTTGGACGCGATGACAATGAGCAGTTCTTC
v_call: TRBV11-3; j_call: TRBJ2-1; clone_size: .; d_call: TRBD1; cdr3_aa: CASSLGGTGGNEQFF; cdr3_nt: TGTGCCAGCAGCTTAGGGGGGACAGGGGGCAATGAGCAGTTCTTC
v_call: TRBV6-4; j_call: TRBJ2-2; clone_size: .; d_call: .; cdr3_aa: CASSDSTEGGELFF; cdr3_nt: TGTGCCAGCAGTGACTCTACAGAGGGCGGGGAGCTGTTTTTT
v_call: TRBV7-2; j_call: TRBJ2-5; clone_size: .; d_call: .; cdr3_aa: CASSLVSRGETQYF; cdr3_nt: TGTGCCAGCAGCTTAGTCAGTCGAGGAGAGACCCAGTACTTC
v_call: TRBV7-9; j_call: TRBJ1-2; clone_size: once; d_call: .; cdr3_aa: CASSPSRGNYGYTF; cdr3_nt: TGTGCCAGCAGCCCCTCCAGGGGCAACTATGGCTACACCTTC
v_call: TRBV6-4; j_call: TRBJ2-3; clone_size: .; d_call: .; cdr3_aa: CASSVGDTDTQYF; cdr3_nt: TGTGCCAGCAGTGTAGGGGACACAGATACGCAGTATTTT
v_call: TRBV7-8; j_call: TRBJ1-5; clone_size: .; d_call: .; cdr3_aa: CASSLVIPFNQPQHF; cdr3_nt: TGTGCCAGCAGCTTAGTGATTCCATTCAATCAGCCCCAGCATTTT
v_call: TRBV28; j_call: TRBJ2-7; clone_size: .; d_call: .; cdr3_aa: CASSLGSSYEQYF; cdr3_nt: TGTGCCAGCAGTCTAGGGAGCTCCTACGAGCAGTACTTC
v_call: TRBV19; j_call: TRBJ1-1; clone_size: .; d_call: .; cdr3_aa: CASSKRGGMNTEAFF; cdr3_nt: TGTGCCAGTAGTAAACGGGGGGGCATGAACACTGAAGCTTTCTTT
v_call: TRBV6-2/TRBV6-3; j_call: TRBJ2-3; clone_size: .; d_call: TRBD2; cdr3_aa: CASSYDSGGTDTQYF; cdr3_nt: TGTGCCAGCAGTTACGACAGCGGGGGGACAGATACGCAGTATTTT
v_call: TRBV5-1; j_call: TRBJ2-5; clone_size: once; d_call: .; cdr3_aa: CASSFGQGQETQYF; cdr3_nt: TGCGCCAGCAGCTTTGGGCAGGGACAAGAGACCCAGTACTTC
v_call: TRBV13; j_call: TRBJ2-2; clone_size: .; d_call: .; cdr3_aa: CASSLLGTGELFF; cdr3_nt: TGTGCCAGCAGCTTACTTGGCACCGGGGAGCTGTTTTTT